The present entry profiles one T cell receptor beta chain with its context. Libraries were prepared by immunoSEQ multiplex PCR; TCRdb keeps only in-frame clonotypes and omits some of them. Here the sample spans about 370,000 clones, around 89% being singletons. This sample is part of a study of blood T cell repertoires in COVID-19. The CDR3 spans 16 residues. Trimming stripped 2 bases from V and 6 bases from J, with 14 bases between. Germline assignment: CDR1 MNHEY and CDR2 SVGEGT. V is TRBV6-2 or TRBV6-3 and J is TRBJ1-6; tentatively, D is TRBD1 (5 bases). This clonotype was obtained from a woman aged 25 to 39 with COVID-19, enrolled during active disease. Sequencing was performed on peripheral blood. The CDR3 here is CASSYRSAGINSPLHF. CDR3 nucleotide sequence: TGTGCCAGCAGTTACAGGTCGGCAGGGATTAATTCACCCCTCCACTTT.